This TCR beta chain emerged from a study of T cell responses to AZD1222 COVID-19 vaccine. Measured with immunoSEQ multiplex PCR; TCRdb has only the in-frame clones, and not every one. The sample yields some 150,000 clones, just over 90% seen once. The length of the CDR3 is 14 residues. The V gene lost 1 base and the J gene lost 3 bases, with 13 bases spanning the gap. Germline CDR1 GTSNPN, CDR2 SVGIG (reference sequence). The clonotype was recovered from an adult in good health. This material consisted of peripheral blood, taken on day 0 of MenACWY control vaccination. The V and J genes are TRBV30 and TRBJ2-7; TRBD2 might be the D (6 bases). This CDR3 is CAWSAGAGYYEQYF. In nucleotides, the CDR3 is TGTGCCTGGAGTGCCGGGGCGGGATACTACGAGCAGTACTTC.